This T cell receptor beta chain was retrieved from a study of T cell changes during pregnancy in multiple sclerosis. V lost 4 bases and J lost 3, with 5 bases in between. The germline gives CDR1 SGHNT, CDR2 YYREEE (reference sequence). CDR3 size: 11 residues. Repertoires were generated with immunoSEQ multiplex PCR, while TCRdb's copy carries only in-frame clones and drops some. The table has more than 65,000 clones, almost 90% seen once. V usage is TRBV5-4 and J usage is TRBJ2-7; D unresolved. This TCR was recovered from a female donor in good health, enrolled as a control in a pregnancy study. The material sequenced was peripheral blood, taken after pregnancy. The CDR3 nucleotides are TGTGCCAGCAGCCTAGACTACGAGCAGTACTTC. This sequence encodes CASSLDYEQYF.